Following are 5 T cell receptor beta chains from one sample sequenced in a study of cytomegalovirus exposure and HLA in healthy donors. Produced via immunoSEQ multiplex PCR; TCRdb's table is partial and in-frame only. The sample shows some 140,000 clones, 85% to 90% of them seen only once. Sequenced sample: PBMCs. These receptors were taken from a man in his late teens or twenties in good health and CMV-seronegative.

The chain employs TRBV7-9 and TRBJ2-6; TRBD1 matches at 12 bases. The CDR3 is made up of 17 amino acids. Germline CDR1 is SEHNR and CDR2 is FQNEAQ (reference sequence). The V segment lost 3 bases and the J segment 3 bases; nucleotides outside the gene matches: 3. The DNA for the CDR3 is TGTGCCAGCAGCTTCGGGACAGGGGGCTATGGGGCCAACGTCCTGACTTTC. The encoded protein is CASSFGTGGYGANVLTF.

The J gene is TRBJ1-1, the V gene TRBV27; 10 nucleotides align to TRBD1. The length of the CDR3 is 14 residues. The germline CDR1 and CDR2 sequences are MNHEY and SMNVEV (reference sequence). The trim removed 6 bases at V and 0 bases at J, leaving 1 base unmatched. The CDR3 here is CASRGTGVNTEAFF. The DNA for the CDR3 is TGTGCCAGCAGGGGGACAGGGGTGAACACTGAAGCTTTCTTT.

The chain recombines TRBV7-2 with TRBJ2-7; tentatively, D is TRBD1 (6 bases). Between the trimmed V and J ends, which lost 9 bases and 3 bases, there was a span of 30 bases. The CDR3 contains 18 residues. The germline V gene encodes CDR1 SGHTA and CDR2 FQGNSA. The CDR3 protein is CAREIRGCQIKVYYEQYF. The DNA of the CDR3 is TGTGCCAGGGAAATCAGGGGTTGTCAAATAAAGGTATACTACGAGCAGTACTTC.

The chain couples TRBV7-9 to TRBJ2-3; the D gene is possibly TRBD1 (5 bases). Looked up from germline, CDR1 is SEHNR and CDR2 is FQNEAQ (reference sequence). The CDR3 has 15 amino acids. Deletions cut 6 bases from V and 3 bases from J, with 16 bases between. As DNA, the CDR3 is TGTGCCAGCAGGCTTCAGGGTTGGAGAACAGATACGCAGTATTTT. This encodes CASRLQGWRTDTQYF. The variable domain in full, completed from reference TRBV7-9 and TRBJ2-3, reads DTGVSQNPRHKITKRGQNVTFRCDPISEHNRLYWYRQTLGQGPEFLTYFQNEAQLEKSRLLSDRFSAERPKGSFSTLEIQRTEQGDSAMYLCASRLQGWRTDTQYFGPGTRLTVL.

V usage is TRBV15 and J usage is TRBJ2-1, with D possibly TRBD2 on 6 matching bases. The CDR3 is 14 amino acids. The germline V gene has CDR1 LNHNV and CDR2 YYDKDF (reference sequence). The V end was cut by 8 bases, the J end by 6 bases, with 17 bases between. This chain's CDR3 is CATSRGGSTNEQFF. In DNA form, the CDR3 reads TGTGCCACCTCGCGGGGCGGTAGTACCAATGAGCAGTTCTTC.